The entry that follows covers one T cell receptor (beta chain) sequence. Its specificity is not known. The record originates from a study of cytomegalovirus exposure and HLA in healthy donors. Trimming at V came to 3 bases and at J to 7 bases, leaving 11 bases not matched to a gene. The germline V gene has CDR1 SGHTS and CDR2 YDEGEE. The CDR3 runs to 17 residues. In the PCR, 60 Vbeta and 13 Jbeta primers were used. Assay used: immunoSEQ multiplex PCR; TCRdb lists only in-frame clones, some missing. The data contain some 270,000 clones, about 93% of them singletons. Study-wide results and limits: A previous analysis found most TCR beta V segments productive roughly 87% or roughly 30% of the time.

The chain links TRBV5-8 to TRBJ2-1; 12 bases fit TRBD2. Material for sequencing was PBMCs. This sequence was found in a girl aged 2 to 10 in good health and CMV-seronegative. DNA of the CDR3: TGTGCCAGCAGCTCCCGGACTAGCGGGGTGAAAAGGAATGAGCAGTTCTTC. This translates into CASSSRTSGVKRNEQFF.